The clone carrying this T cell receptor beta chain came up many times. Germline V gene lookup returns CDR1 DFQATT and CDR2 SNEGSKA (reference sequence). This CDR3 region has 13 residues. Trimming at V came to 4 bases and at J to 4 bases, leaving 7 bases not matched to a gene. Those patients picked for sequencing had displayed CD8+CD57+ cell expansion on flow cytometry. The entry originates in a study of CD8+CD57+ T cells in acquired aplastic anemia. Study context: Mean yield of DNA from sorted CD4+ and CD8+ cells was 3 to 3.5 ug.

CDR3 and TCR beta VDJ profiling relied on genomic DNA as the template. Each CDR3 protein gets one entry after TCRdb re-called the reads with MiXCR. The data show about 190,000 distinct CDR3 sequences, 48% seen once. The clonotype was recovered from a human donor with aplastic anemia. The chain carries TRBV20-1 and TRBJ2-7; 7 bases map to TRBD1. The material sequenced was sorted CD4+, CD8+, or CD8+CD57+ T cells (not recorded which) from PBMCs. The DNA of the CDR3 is TGCAGTGCTATAGGGACAGACCTATACGAGCAGTACTTC. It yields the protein CSAIGTDLYEQYF.